A single sample gave rise to the 21 T cell receptor beta chains below, sequenced in a study of long-term antiretroviral therapy in people with HIV. Running of the v3.0 immunoSEQ assay took place at survey level. Some clones are missing from TCRdb's copy, which holds only in-frame ones; the method was immunoSEQ multiplex PCR. The sample includes about 28,000 clones, just over 90% of them seen just once. The sample was unsorted PBMCs, taken 3.1 years after starting antiretroviral therapy. The source of these receptors is a man aged 18 to 29 with HIV.

The genes are TRBV7-9 and TRBJ2-5; 7 positions agree with TRBD2. CDR1 and CDR2 from the germline V gene are SEHNR and FQNEAQ (reference sequence). CDR3 length equals 12 residues. The CDR3 is CAWEGLQETQYF. In nucleotides, the CDR3 is TGTGCGTGGGAGGGCCTCCAAGAGACCCAGTACTTC.

The V gene is TRBV29-1, the J gene TRBJ2-2; D is undetermined. This CDR3 has 12 residues. The germline gives CDR1 SQVTM, CDR2 ANQGSEA. The germline V and J ends were trimmed by 3 bases and 9 bases, with 11 bases remaining between them. The CDR3 loop is CSVEGSERELFF. CDR3 nucleotide sequence: TGCAGCGTTGAGGGGTCTGAACGGGAGCTGTTTTTT.

The gene calls are TRBV29-1 and TRBJ2-3; 10 bases fit TRBD1. CDR3 size: 16 residues. Per germline, CDR1 SQVTM and CDR2 ANQGSEA. V lost 7 bases to trimming and J lost 8 bases; unmatched junction nucleotides: 18. CDR3: CSATGRTGGPDTTQYF. The CDR3 DNA reads as TGCAGCGCAACTGGGAGGACAGGGGGTCCAGACACTACGCAGTATTTT.

The gene calls are TRBV9 and TRBJ2-1, with D possibly TRBD1 on 6 matching bases. CDR1 SGDLS and CDR2 YYNGEE come from the germline V gene. V shed 5 bases and J shed 2 bases, with 14 bases lying between them. This CDR3 spans 15 amino acids. The CDR3 spells CASSSDSGAYNEQFF. For the CDR3, the DNA is TGTGCCAGCAGTTCGGACAGTGGTGCCTACAATGAGCAGTTCTTC. Full variable domain (outside the CDR3, taken from reference TRBV9 and TRBJ2-1): DSGVTQTPKHLITATGQRVTLRCSPRSGDLSVYWYQQSLDQGLQFLIQYYNGEERAKGNILERFSAQQFPDLHSELNLSSLELGDSALYFCASSSDSGAYNEQFFGPGTRLTVL.

This clone was detected once. The chain employs TRBV6-5 and TRBJ2-3; TRBD1 aligns across 7 bases. This CDR3 is built from 15 residues. Trimming took 1 base from V and 0 from J; bases not matched to a gene: 1. Per germline, CDR1 MNHEY and CDR2 SVGAGI. The CDR3 is CASSYFRGSTDTQYF. The CDR3 DNA reads TGTGCCAGCAGTTACTTCAGGGGGAGCACAGATACGCAGTATTTT.

The chain employs TRBV5-5 and TRBJ2-7, with D perhaps matching TRBD1 (6 bases). This CDR3 has 16 amino acids. Trimming stripped 0 bases from V and 0 bases from J, with 13 bases between. Per the germline V gene, CDR1 is SGHKS and CDR2 is YYEKEE (reference sequence). For the CDR3, the DNA is TGTGCCAGCAGCTTGGCAGGGGACAAGAGCTCCTACGAGCAGTACTTC. It translates to CASSLAGDKSSYEQYF. Based on the CDR3 plus reference TRBV5-5 and TRBJ2-7, the full variable domain is DAGVTQSPTHLIKTRGQQVTLRCSPISGHKSVSWYQQVLGQGPQFIFQYYEKEERGRGNFPDRFSARQFPNYSSELNVNALLLGDSALYLCASSLAGDKSSYEQYFGPGTRLTVT.

The rearrangement uses TRBV4-1 and TRBJ1-1; D ambiguous. Germline V gene sequence: CDR1 MGHRA, CDR2 YSYEKL. The CDR3 has 13 residues. V was cut by 1 base and J by 5 bases, with 8 bases left in between. This CDR3 is CASSQGGNTEAFF. CDR3 in DNA: TGCGCCAGCAGCCAAGGTGGAAATACTGAAGCTTTCTTT.

This clone is a singleton in its sample. The chain joins TRBV7-9 to TRBJ1-3; unclear D gene. With 11 bases removed from V and 0 bases from J, the gap between germline ends came to 14 bases. Germline assignment: CDR1 SEHNR and CDR2 FQNEAQ (reference sequence). The CDR3 has 14 amino acids. This CDR3 is CAGGRILSGNTIYF. The CDR3 nucleotides read TGTGCCGGTGGACGGATCCTCTCTGGAAACACCATATATTTT.

V and J are TRBV6-5 and TRBJ1-1; 9 bases fit TRBD1. V shed 2 bases and J 3 bases; nucleotides not matched to a gene: 1. The CDR3 loop spans 14 amino acids. From germline, CDR1 is MNHEY and CDR2 SVGAGI. This chain's CDR3 is CASSYRTGDTEAFF. The CDR3 bases are TGTGCCAGCAGTTACAGGACAGGGGACACTGAAGCTTTCTTT.

The V call is TRBV10-3, the J call TRBJ1-4, with 9 bases matching TRBD1. The trim removed 6 bases at V and 8 bases at J, leaving 4 bases unmatched. CDR1 is ENHRY and CDR2 is SYGVKD in the germline V gene. The CDR3 consists of 13 residues. CDR3 nucleotides: TGTGCCATCAGAGGGACAGGGAGAGAAAAACTGTTTTTT. Protein product: CAIRGTGREKLFF.

The chain carries TRBV19 and TRBJ1-1, with unresolved D. The V end was cut by 11 bases, the J end by 3 bases, with 10 bases between. The CDR3 is 11 residues long. Germline CDR1 LNHDA, CDR2 SQIVND (reference sequence). DNA of the CDR3: TGTGCCTCCGGCGGGGACACTGAAGCTTTCTTT. This codes for CASGGDTEAFF.

J is TRBJ2-3 and V is TRBV7-6; TRBD2 matches at 9 bases. From germline, CDR1 is SGHVS and CDR2 FNYEAQ. The CDR3 has 16 residues. Trimming at V came to 0 bases and at J to 5 bases, leaving 6 bases not matched to a gene. In DNA, the CDR3 is TGTGCCAGCAGCTTAGCTCCGCTAGCGGGGTTAGATACGCAGTATTTT. Protein sequence: CASSLAPLAGLDTQYF.

V is TRBV2 and J is TRBJ1-3; perhaps TRBD1 as D (6 bases). Germline V gene data show CDR1 as SNHLY and CDR2 as FYNNEI. This CDR3 is 15 amino acids long. V was cut by 0 bases and J by 2 bases, with 8 bases left in between. For the CDR3, the DNA is TGTGCCAGCAGTGAAGCCAGGGGAACTGGAAACACCATATATTTT. Translation gives CASSEARGTGNTIYF. Combining the CDR3 with reference TRBV2 and TRBJ1-3 gives the whole variable domain EPEVTQTPSHQVTQMGQEVILRCVPISNHLYFYWYRQILGQKVEFLVSFYNNEISEKSEIFDDQFSVERPDGSNFTLKIRSTKLEDSAMYFCASSEARGTGNTIYFGEGSWLTVV.

The V call is TRBV6-6, the J call TRBJ2-3; 9 nucleotides match TRBD2. Germline V gene sequence: CDR1 MNHNY, CDR2 SVGAGI (reference sequence). V shed 2 bases and J 7 bases; nucleotides not matched to a gene: 10. This CDR3 is 16 amino acids long. The CDR3 coding sequence is TGTGCCAGCAGTTACGCTAGCGGGATAAGAACCTATACGCAGTATTTT. It is translated as CASSYASGIRTYTQYF.

CDR3 amino acids: CASSILGPGHNTGELFF. CDR3 in DNA: TGTGCCAGTAGTATATTAGGACCGGGACACAACACCGGGGAGCTGTTTTTT. This chain uses TRBV19 with TRBJ2-2, with D perhaps TRBD1 (6 bases). From germline, CDR1 is LNHDA and CDR2 SQIVND (reference sequence). The CDR3 consists of 17 residues. The germline V and J ends were trimmed by 2 bases and 2 bases, with 15 bases remaining between them.

This clone was counted a few times. The rearrangement links TRBV28 to TRBJ1-2; 8 bases fit TRBD1. Germline V gene lookup returns CDR1 MDHEN and CDR2 SYDVKM. The CDR3 consists of 13 residues. V was clipped by 4 bases and J by 7 bases; unmatched bases: 5. The CDR3 region is CASSSGQGRGYTF. CDR3 sequence (DNA): TGTGCCAGCAGTTCAGGACAGGGACGTGGCTACACCTTC.

The genes are TRBV10-3 and TRBJ2-4, with D possibly being TRBD1 (6 bases). CDR3 length equals 17 residues. V was trimmed by 5 bases and J by 0 bases, leaving 17 bases between them. Germline V gene sequence: CDR1 ENHRY, CDR2 SYGVKD. CDR3 residues: CAISRRGPEVAKNIQYF. The CDR3 nucleotides are TGTGCCATCAGTCGCAGGGGACCCGAAGTAGCCAAAAACATTCAGTACTTC.

The rearrangement uses TRBV9 and TRBJ2-2; TRBD2 is a possible D gene (6 bases). CDR1 is SGDLS and CDR2 is YYNGEE in the germline V gene. Between the trimmed V and J ends, which lost 0 bases and 4 bases, there was a span of 10 bases. This CDR3 contains 15 residues. The CDR3 DNA sequence: TGTGCCAGCAGCGTAGGACTAGGGTCCACCGGGGAGCTGTTTTTT. Translating gives CASSVGLGSTGELFF. Combining the CDR3 with reference TRBV9 and TRBJ2-2 gives the whole variable domain DSGVTQTPKHLITATGQRVTLRCSPRSGDLSVYWYQQSLDQGLQFLIQYYNGEERAKGNILERFSAQQFPDLHSELNLSSLELGDSALYFCASSVGLGSTGELFFGEGSRLTVL.

This chain connects TRBV29-1 to TRBJ2-5, with 9 bases matching TRBD1. This CDR3 region has 14 residues. In germline, CDR1 is SQVTM, CDR2 ANQGSEA. V dropped 1 base and J dropped 9; count of bases not matched to a gene: 9. In DNA, the CDR3 is TGCAGCGTTGAAGGGGGGACAGGGAAGACGGCCCAGTACTTC. Its translation is CSVEGGTGKTAQYF.

The gene calls are TRBV9 and TRBJ2-1; TRBD2 matches at 10 bases. Germline CDR1 is SGDLS and CDR2 is YYNGEE. The V gene end was trimmed by 1 base and the J gene end by 5 bases; junction bases not matched to a gene: 0. This CDR3 is built from 14 residues. The CDR3 here is CASSVSGGDNEQFF. DNA for the CDR3: TGTGCCAGCAGCGTAAGCGGGGGGGACAATGAGCAGTTCTTC.

V is TRBV19 and J is TRBJ2-2, with D hard to call. CDR3 length: 15 residues. From germline, CDR1 is LNHDA and CDR2 SQIVND (reference sequence). The V gene lost 2 bases and the J gene lost 0 bases, with 7 bases spanning the gap. CDR3 sequence (DNA): TGTGCCAGTAGTATAACATTAACGAACACCGGGGAGCTGTTTTTT. Its translation: CASSITLTNTGELFF.